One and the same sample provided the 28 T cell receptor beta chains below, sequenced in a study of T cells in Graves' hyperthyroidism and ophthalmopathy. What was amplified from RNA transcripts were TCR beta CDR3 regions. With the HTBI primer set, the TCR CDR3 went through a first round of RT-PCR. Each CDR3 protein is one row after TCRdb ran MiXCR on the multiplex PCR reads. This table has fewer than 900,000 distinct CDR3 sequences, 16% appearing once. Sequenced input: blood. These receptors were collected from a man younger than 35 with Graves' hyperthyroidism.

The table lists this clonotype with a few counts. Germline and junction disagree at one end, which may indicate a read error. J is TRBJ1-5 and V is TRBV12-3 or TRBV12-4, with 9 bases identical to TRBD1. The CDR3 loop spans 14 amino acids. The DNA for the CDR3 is TGCGCCAGCAGTTGGGACAGGGATGATCAGCCCCAGCATTTT. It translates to CASSWDRDDQPQHF.

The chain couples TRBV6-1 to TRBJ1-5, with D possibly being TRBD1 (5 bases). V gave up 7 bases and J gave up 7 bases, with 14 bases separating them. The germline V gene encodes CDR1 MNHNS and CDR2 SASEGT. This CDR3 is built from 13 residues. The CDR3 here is CASIEQVQQPQHF. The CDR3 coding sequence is TGTGCCAGCATCGAACAGGTACAACAGCCCCAGCATTTT.

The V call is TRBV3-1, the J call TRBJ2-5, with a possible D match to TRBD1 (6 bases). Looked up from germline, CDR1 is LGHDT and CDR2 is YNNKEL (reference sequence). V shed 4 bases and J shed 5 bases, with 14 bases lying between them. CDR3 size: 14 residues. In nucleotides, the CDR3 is TGTGCCAGCAGCCCAACAGGGATCGGGGAGACCCAGTACTTC. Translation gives CASSPTGIGETQYF.

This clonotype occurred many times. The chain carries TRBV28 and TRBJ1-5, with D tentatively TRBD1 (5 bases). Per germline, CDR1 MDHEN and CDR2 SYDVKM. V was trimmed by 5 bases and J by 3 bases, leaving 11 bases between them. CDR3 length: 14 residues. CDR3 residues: CASSTDTVNQPQHF. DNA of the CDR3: TGTGCCAGCAGTACGGACACAGTCAATCAGCCCCAGCATTTT.

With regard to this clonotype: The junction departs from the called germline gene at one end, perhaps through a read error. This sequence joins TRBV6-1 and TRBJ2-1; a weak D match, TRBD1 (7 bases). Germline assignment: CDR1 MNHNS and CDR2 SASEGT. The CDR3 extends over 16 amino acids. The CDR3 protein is CASRGGGPAVVNEQSF. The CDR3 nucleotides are TGTGCCAGCAGAGGAGGGGGCCCGGCCGTAGTCAATGAGCAGTCCTTC.

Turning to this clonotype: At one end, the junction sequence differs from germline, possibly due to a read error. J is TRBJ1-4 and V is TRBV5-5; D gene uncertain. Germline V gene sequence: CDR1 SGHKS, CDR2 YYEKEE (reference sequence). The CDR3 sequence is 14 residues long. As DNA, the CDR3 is TGCGCCAGCAGCTTGGAAAGGGCTAATGAAAAACTGTTTTTT. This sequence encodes CASSLERANEKLFF.

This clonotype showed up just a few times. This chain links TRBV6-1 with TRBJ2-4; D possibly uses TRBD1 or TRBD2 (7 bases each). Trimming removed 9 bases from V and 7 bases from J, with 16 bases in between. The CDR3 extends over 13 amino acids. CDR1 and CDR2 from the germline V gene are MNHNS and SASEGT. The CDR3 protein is CASSPQGGNIQYF. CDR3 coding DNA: TGTGCCAGTTCCCCCCAGGGGGGGAACATTCAGTACTTC.

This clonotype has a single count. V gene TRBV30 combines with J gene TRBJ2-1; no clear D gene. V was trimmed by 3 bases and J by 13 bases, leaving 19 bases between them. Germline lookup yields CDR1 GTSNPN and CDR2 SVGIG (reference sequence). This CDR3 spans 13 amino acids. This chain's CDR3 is CAWRDTRTAPQFF. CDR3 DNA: TGTGCCTGGAGGGATACCCGTACCGCTCCTCAGTTCTTC.

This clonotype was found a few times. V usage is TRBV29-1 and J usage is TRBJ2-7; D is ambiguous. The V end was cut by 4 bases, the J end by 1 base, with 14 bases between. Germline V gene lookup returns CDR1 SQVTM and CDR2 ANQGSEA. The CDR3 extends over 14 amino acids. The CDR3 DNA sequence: TGCAGCGTTGTAACCTTTGGTAGTTCCTACGAGCAGTACTTC. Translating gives CSVVTFGSSYEQYF.

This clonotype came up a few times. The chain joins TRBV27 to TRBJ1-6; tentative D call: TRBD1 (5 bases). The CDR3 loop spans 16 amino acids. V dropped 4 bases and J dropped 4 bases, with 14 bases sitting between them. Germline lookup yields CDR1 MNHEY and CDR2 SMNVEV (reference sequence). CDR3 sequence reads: CASSSLGALYNSPLHF. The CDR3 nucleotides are TGTGCCAGCAGTTCCCTCGGGGCCCTATATAATTCACCCCTCCACTTT.

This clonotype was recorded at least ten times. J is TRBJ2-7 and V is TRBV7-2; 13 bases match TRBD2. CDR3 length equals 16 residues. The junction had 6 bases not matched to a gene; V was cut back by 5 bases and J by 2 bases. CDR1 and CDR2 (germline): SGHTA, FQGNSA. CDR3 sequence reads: CASSARLAGGPYEQYF. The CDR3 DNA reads TGTGCCAGCAGCGCCCGACTAGCGGGAGGCCCCTACGAGCAGTACTTC. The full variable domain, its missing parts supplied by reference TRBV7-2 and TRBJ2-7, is GAGVSQSPSNKVTEKGKDVELRCDPISGHTALYWYRQSLGQGLEFLIYFQGNSAPDKSGLPSDRFSAERTGGSVSTLTIQRTQQEDSAVYLCASSARLAGGPYEQYFGPGTRLTVT.

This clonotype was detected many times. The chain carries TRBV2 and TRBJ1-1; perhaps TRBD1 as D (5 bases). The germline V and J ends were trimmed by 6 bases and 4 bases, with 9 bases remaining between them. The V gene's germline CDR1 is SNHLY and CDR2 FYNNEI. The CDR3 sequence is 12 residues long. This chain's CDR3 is CASSGTSTEAFF. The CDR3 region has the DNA TGTGCCAGCAGCGGGACCTCCACTGAAGCTTTCTTT.

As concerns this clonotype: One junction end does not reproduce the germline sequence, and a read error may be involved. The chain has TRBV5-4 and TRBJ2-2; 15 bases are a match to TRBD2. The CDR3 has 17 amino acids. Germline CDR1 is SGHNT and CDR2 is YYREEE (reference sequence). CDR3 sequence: CASSWGLAGGNTGELFF. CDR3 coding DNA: TGCGCCAGCAGCTGGGGACTAGCGGGAGGAAACACCGGGGAGCTGTTTTTT.

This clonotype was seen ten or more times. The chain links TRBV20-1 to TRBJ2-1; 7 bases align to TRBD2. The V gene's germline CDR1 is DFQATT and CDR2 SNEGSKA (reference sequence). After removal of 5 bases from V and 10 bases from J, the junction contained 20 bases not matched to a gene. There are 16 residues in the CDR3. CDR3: CSAPPRSLAVGSEQFF. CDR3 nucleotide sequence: TGCAGTGCTCCTCCAAGAAGCCTAGCGGTTGGCTCGGAGCAGTTCTTC.

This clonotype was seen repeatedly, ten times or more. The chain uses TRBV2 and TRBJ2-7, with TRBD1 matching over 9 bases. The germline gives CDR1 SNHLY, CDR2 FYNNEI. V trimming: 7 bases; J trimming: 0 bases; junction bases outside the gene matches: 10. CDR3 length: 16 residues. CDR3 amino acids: CASINTGQGLSYEQYF. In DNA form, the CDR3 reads TGTGCCAGCATCAACACAGGACAGGGGCTCTCCTACGAGCAGTACTTC.

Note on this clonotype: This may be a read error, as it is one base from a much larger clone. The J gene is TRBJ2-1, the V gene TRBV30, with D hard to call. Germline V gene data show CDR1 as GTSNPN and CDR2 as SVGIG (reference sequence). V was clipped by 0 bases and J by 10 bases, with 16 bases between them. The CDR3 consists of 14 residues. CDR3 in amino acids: CAWSVSTLIYEQFF. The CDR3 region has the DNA TGTGCCTGGAGTGTATCTACCCTGATCTACGAGCAGTTCTTC.

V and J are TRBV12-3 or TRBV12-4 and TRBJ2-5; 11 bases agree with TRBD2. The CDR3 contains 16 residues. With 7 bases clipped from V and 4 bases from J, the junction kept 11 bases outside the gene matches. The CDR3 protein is CASKPTSGILGETQYF. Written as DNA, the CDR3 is TGTGCCAGCAAACCGACTAGCGGGATTCTCGGAGAGACCCAGTACTTC.

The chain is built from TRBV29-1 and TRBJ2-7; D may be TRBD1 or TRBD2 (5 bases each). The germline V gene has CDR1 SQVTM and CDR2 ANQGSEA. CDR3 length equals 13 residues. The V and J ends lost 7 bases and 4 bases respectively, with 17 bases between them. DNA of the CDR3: TGCAGCGCACGGGACCCTACGACGTACGAGCAGTACTTC. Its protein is CSARDPTTYEQYF.

The CDR3 bases are TGTGCCAGTAGTAGGGGACAGGCCGCCTCCATTGGGAACACTGAAGCTTTCTTT. Its protein product is CASSRGQAASIGNTEAFF. This chain joins TRBV19 and TRBJ1-1, with 8 bases identical to TRBD1. V lost 4 bases, J lost 1 base, and 14 bases stayed unmatched. The germline V gene has CDR1 LNHDA and CDR2 SQIVND (reference sequence). CDR3 size: 18 residues.

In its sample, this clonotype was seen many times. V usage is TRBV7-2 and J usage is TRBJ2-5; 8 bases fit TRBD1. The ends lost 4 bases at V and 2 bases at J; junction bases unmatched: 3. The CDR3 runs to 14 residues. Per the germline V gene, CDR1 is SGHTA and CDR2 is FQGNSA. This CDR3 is CASSWDRMQETQYF. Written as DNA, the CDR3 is TGTGCCAGCAGCTGGGACAGGATGCAAGAGACCCAGTACTTC.

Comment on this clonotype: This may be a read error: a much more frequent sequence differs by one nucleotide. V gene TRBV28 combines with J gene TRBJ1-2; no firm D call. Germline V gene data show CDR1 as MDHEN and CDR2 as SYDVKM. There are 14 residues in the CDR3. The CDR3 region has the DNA TGTGCCGGCAGTCCAGTCCTTCTCCGGCCTGGCTACACCTTC. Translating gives CAGSPVLLRPGYTF.

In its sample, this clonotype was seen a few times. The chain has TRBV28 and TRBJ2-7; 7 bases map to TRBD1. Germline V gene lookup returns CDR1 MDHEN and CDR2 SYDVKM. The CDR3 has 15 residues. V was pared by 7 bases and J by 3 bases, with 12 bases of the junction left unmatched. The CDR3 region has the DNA TGTGCCAGCACTTGGGCCGGGACAGCTGACTACGAGCAGTACTTC. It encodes CASTWAGTADYEQYF.

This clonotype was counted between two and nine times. The CDR3 loop reads CSGGGGSSYEQYF. CDR3 coding DNA: TGCAGTGGGGGTGGCGGGAGCTCCTACGAGCAGTACTTC. V gene TRBV20-1 combines with J gene TRBJ2-7; 7 bases line up with TRBD2. CDR1 and CDR2 (germline): DFQATT, SNEGSKA (reference sequence). This CDR3 comprises 13 residues. V lost 7 bases, J lost 0 bases, and 6 bases stayed unmatched.

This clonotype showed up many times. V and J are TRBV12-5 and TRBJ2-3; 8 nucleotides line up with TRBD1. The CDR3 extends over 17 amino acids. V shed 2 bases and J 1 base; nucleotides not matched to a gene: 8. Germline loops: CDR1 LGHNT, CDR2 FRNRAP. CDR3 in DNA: TGTGCTAGTGGTTTGACTGCCGGGACAGGACGCACAGATACGCAGTATTTT. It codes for CASGLTAGTGRTDTQYF.

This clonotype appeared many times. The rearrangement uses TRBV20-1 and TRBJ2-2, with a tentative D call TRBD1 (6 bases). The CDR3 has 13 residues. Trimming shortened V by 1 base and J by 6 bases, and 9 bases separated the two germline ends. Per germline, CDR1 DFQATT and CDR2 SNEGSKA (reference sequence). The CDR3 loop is CSARGTVPGELFF. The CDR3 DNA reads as TGCAGTGCTAGAGGGACAGTCCCCGGGGAGCTGTTTTTT.

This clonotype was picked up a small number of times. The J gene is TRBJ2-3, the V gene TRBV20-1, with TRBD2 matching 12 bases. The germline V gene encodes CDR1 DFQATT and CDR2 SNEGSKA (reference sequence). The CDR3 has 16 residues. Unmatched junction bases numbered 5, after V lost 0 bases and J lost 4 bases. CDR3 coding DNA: TGCAGTGCTAGAGATCCTAGCGGGAGGGGCGCAGATACGCAGTATTTT. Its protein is CSARDPSGRGADTQYF.

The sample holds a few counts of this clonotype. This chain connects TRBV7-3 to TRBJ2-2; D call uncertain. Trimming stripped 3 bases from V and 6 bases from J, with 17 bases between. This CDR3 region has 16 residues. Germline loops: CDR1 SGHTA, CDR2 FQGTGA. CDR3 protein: CASSFTPGLPAGELFF. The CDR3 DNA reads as TGTGCCAGCAGCTTTACTCCGGGCCTACCTGCCGGGGAGCTGTTTTTT.

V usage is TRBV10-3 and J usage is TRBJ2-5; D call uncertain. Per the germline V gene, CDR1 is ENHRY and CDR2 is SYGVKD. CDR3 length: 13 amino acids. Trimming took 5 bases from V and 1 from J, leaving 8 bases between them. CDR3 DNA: TGTGCCATCAGTAGAGAACTCCAAGAGACCCAGTACTTC. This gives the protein CAISRELQETQYF.